This TCR beta chain was sequenced for a study of shared clonotypes between healthy human individuals (dated by TCRdb to about 2020). Regarding the study in general: The cohort comprised two women and a few men aged 18 to 49 years. For each donor, CD4 naive and CD4 memory were each given three plates, CD8 naive was given two plates, and CD8 memory was given one plate. Blood TCR repertoires of a handful of healthy adults were deeply sequenced to estimate repertoire size and the extent of clonotype sharing between individuals. To increase sequencing depth and limit assay-specific biases, TCR repertoire library preparation and sequencing were carried out by different laboratories using diverse techniques. Per donor, leukapheresis produced somewhere between about 0.94 and 8.9 billion PBMCs.

What the work shows at the level of the full study, not this receptor alone: Even with the large sequencing depth, rarefaction of the sorted-subset datasets indicated that sequencing was incomplete. Naive subsets generally had larger estimated clonotype richness than memory subsets. Because the study included only a small number of donors, the genetic and exposure-history diversity represented was limited. When a handful of donors were compared, the shared fraction of clonotypes was 5% to 6.5% for naive CD4, roughly 3.3% for naive CD8, 2.3% for memory CD4, and around 0.4% for memory CD8. Pairwise subsampling led to the expectation that sequencing depth would affect the degree of clonotype sharing among donors. Clonotypes shared by all four sorted-subset donors showed higher generation probabilities than non-shared clonotypes. Sampling was restricted to blood, and TCR repertoires in tissue are likely to differ from TCR repertoires in blood.

TCR CDR3 regions were amplified from genomic DNA by multiplex PCR using the deep immunoSEQ assay. Extracted genomic DNA from each cell subset was spread evenly across all wells of several immunoSEQ 96-well plates, with each plate serving as a replicate. For sorted subsets, each replicate PCR was loaded with 150 to 250 ng genomic DNA, equivalent to approximately 33,000 T cell genomes. Purified libraries were quantified with a Qubit 3.0 fluorometer, sized on a Bioanalyzer 2100, and re-quantified with the KAPA Library Quantification kit. Every immunoSEQ 96-well plate was sequenced on a dedicated single-read 150-cycle Illumina NextSeq 550 flow cell. The published analysis was carried out like this. Because the immunoSEQ output included only junctional sequences and no quality scores, the filtering could not be the same as the filtering used for full-length reads. To assign V/J genes and CDR3, sequences were annotated using PyIR, a Python wrapper for IgBLAST v1.9, with IMGT germline references. Any read was removed if the V/J assignment was weak (E-value above 1e-6), the CDR3 was missing, or the read contained stop codons, out-of-frame junctions, or ambiguous translated residues. V3J clonotypes were defined as sequences sharing an identical inferred V gene, J gene, and CDR3 amino acid sequence. To compute the percentage overlap between repertoires, the number of shared unique clonotypes was divided by the size of the smaller repertoire. Repertoire richness was assessed with RTK rarefaction, the Chao1 estimator, and Recon v2.1 estimates of unobserved clonotypes. For all TCRbeta clonotypes obtained by the gDNA method from a few donors, generation probabilities were computed with OLGA. Not all clones reach the TCRdb copy of this immuneACCESS table, which keeps in-frame sequences only. Checked studies attribute under half of the gap to unresolved V genes and leave the rest unexplained. V, J and clone size are taken as reported in that table, and D and trimming were inferred from the DNA itself. The table for this sample lists approximately 840,000 clones; roughly 96% of them were counted only once. Clones ranked in the top ten supply less than 0.3% of the sample.

Reading from cysteine to phenylalanine, the CDR3 counts 17 amino acids. Just CDR3 DNA is preserved here, 51 bases in frame from base 1. CDR1 and CDR2 are read off the germline V gene as MGHRA and YSYEKL. The junction carries 18 bases between V and J, which are trimmed by 2 bases and 2 bases respectively. About this clone: Its specific antigen is unknown. No much larger clonotype is one base removed from it; base qualities were not supplied.

CD8 naive samples consisted of CD45RO-negative cells that were positively selected for CCR7, yielding a CD45RA+CCR7+ population without TemRA cells. Healthy HIV-negative adults with no recently reported acute infections or vaccinations were included as donors. All donors were Caucasian adults living in Nashville, Tennessee, USA. Blood was collected by leukapheresis, and PBMCs were isolated by Ficoll-Histopaque density gradient centrifugation and then cryopreserved in liquid nitrogen vapor phase. Analytical flow cytometry was used to check the purity and quantity of each magnetically sorted T cell population. Each sorted fraction had its genomic DNA isolated and then quantified by UV absorbance on a Nanodrop 2000c.

The sequencing input was naive CD8+ T cells sorted from blood. What the cell subset or site label conveys for this sample: CD45RA+CCR7+. The TCR comes from a man aged 25 to 45 in good health. Here the chain combines TRBV4-1 and TRBJ2-5; tentative D gene TRBD1, with 5 bases matching. The CDR3 in this case is CASSQLSNNYRQETQYF. The DNA sequence is as follows: TGCGCCAGCAGCCAACTATCGAATAACTACAGGCAAGAGACCCAGTACTTC.